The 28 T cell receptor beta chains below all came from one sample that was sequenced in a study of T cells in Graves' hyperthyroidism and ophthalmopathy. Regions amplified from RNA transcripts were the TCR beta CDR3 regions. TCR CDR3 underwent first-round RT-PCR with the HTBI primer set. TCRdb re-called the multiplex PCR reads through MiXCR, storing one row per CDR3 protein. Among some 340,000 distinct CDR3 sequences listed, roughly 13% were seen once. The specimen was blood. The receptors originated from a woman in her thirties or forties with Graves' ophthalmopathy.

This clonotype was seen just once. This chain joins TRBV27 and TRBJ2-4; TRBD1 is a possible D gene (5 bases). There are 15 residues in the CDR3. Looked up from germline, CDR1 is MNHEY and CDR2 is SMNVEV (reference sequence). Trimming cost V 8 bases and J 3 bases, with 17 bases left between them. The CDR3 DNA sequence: TGTGCCAGCGGCTCCCTGGCACAGGTCAAAAACATTCAGTACTTC. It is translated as CASGSLAQVKNIQYF.

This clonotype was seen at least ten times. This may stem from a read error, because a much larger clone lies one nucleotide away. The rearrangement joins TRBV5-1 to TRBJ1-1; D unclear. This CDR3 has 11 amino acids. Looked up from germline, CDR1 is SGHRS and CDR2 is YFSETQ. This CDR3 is CASSKNTEAFF. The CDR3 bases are TGTGCCAGCAGCAAGAACACTGAAGCTTTCTTT.

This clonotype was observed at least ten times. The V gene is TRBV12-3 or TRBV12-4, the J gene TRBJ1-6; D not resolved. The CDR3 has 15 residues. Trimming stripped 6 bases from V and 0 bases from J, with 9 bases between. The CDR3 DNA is TGTGCCAGCAGGAAAGGAAGCTCCTATAATTCACCCCTCCACTTT. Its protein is CASRKGSSYNSPLHF.

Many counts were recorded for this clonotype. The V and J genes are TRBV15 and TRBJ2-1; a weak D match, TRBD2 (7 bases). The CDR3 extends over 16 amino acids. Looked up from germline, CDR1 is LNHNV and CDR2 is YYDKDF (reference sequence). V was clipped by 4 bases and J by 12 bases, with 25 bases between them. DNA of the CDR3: TGTGCCACCAGCAAAGAGGGGGGGACTCTCATTACGGCGCAGTTCTTC. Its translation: CATSKEGGTLITAQFF.

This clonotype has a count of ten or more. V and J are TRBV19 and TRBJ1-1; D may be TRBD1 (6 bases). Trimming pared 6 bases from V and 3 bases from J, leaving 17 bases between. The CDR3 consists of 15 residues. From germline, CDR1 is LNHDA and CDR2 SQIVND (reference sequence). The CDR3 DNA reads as TGTGCCAGTAGCAAAGGCAGGAGGGGGTACACTGAAGCTTTCTTT. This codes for CASSKGRRGYTEAFF.

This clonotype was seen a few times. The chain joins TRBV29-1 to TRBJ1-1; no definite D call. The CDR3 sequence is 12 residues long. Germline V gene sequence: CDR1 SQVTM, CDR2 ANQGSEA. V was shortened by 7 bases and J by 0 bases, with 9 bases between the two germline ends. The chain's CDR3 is CSALWMNTEAFF. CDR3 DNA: TGCAGCGCCCTTTGGATGAACACTGAAGCTTTCTTT.

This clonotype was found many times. The CDR3: CASTKGERTGANVLTF. In DNA, the CDR3 is TGTGCCAGCACCAAGGGGGAAAGGACTGGGGCCAACGTCCTGACTTTC. The chain links TRBV6-2 or TRBV6-3 to TRBJ2-6; D is perhaps TRBD1 (6 bases). Germline-derived CDR1 and CDR2 are MNHEY and SVGEGT. V lost 7 bases and J lost 2, with 15 bases in between. The CDR3 extends over 16 amino acids.

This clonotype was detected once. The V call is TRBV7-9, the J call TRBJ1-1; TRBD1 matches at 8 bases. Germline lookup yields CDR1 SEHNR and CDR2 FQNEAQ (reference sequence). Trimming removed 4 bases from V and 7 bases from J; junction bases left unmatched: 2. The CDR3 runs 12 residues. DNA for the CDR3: TGTGCCAGCAGCTATGGGACAGGTGAAGCTTTCTTT. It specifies CASSYGTGEAFF. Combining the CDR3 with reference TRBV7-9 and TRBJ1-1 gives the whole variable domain DTGVSQNPRHKITKRGQNVTFRCDPISEHNRLYWYRQTLGQGPEFLTYFQNEAQLEKSRLLSDRFSAERPKGSFSTLEIQRTEQGDSAMYLCASSYGTGEAFFGQGTRLTVV.

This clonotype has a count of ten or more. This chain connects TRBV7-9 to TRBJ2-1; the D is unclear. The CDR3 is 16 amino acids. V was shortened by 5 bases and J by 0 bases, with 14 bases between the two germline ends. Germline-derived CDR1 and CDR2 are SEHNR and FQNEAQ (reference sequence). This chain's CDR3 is CASSAHKESSYNEQFF. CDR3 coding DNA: TGTGCCAGCAGCGCTCACAAGGAGAGCTCCTACAATGAGCAGTTCTTC.

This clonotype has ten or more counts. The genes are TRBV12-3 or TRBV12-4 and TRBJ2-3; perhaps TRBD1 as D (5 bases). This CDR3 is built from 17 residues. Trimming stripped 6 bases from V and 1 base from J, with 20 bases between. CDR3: CASSLTQGLVGTDTQYF. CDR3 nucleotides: TGTGCCAGCAGCCTCACCCAGGGATTGGTAGGCACAGATACGCAGTATTTT.

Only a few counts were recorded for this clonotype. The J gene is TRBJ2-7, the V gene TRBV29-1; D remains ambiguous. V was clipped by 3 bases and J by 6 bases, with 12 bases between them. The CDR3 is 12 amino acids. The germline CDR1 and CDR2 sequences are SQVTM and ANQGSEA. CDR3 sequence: CSVELFTGEQYF. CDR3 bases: TGCAGCGTTGAGCTCTTCACCGGCGAGCAGTACTTC.

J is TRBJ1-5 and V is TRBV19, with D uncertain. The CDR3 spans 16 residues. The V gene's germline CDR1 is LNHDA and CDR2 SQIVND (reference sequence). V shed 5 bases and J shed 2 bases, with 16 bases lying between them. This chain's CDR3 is CASSLHALGGNQPQHF. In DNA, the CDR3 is TGTGCCAGTAGTCTCCACGCCCTTGGGGGCAATCAGCCCCAGCATTTT.

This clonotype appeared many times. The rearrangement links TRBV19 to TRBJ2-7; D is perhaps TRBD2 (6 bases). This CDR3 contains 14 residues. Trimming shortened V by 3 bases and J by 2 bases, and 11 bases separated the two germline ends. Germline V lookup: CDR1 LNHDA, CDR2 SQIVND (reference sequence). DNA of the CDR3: TGTGCCAGTAGTATCCGGGACTGGGCCTACGAGCAGTACTTC. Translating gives CASSIRDWAYEQYF.

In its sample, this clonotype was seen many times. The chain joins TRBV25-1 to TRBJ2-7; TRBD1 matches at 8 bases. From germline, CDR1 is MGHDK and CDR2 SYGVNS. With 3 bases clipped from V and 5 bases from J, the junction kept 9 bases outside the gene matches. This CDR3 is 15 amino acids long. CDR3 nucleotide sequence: TGTGCCAGCAGTGACAGGTTGACAGGGGCGGACGAGCAGTACTTC. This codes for CASSDRLTGADEQYF.

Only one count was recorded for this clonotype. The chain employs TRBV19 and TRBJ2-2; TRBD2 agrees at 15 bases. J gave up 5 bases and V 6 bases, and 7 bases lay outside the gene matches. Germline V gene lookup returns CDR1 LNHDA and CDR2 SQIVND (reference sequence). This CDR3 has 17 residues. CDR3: CASSGLAGGPGTGELFF. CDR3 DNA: TGTGCCAGTAGCGGACTAGCGGGGGGGCCCGGGACCGGGGAGCTGTTTTTT.

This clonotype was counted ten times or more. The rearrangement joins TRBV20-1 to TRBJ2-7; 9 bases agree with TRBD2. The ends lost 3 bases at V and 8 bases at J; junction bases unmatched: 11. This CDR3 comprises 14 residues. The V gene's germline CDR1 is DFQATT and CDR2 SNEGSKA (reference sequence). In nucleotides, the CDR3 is TGCAGTGCTAGTCTACTAGCGGGTGGAAGGCAGCAGTACTTC. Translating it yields CSASLLAGGRQQYF.

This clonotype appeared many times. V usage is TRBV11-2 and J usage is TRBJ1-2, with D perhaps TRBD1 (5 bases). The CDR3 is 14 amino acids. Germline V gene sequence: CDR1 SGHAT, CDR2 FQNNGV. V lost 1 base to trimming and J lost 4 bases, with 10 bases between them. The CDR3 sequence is CASSLGRGSYGYTF. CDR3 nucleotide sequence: TGTGCCAGCAGCTTAGGACGGGGGTCCTATGGCTACACCTTC.

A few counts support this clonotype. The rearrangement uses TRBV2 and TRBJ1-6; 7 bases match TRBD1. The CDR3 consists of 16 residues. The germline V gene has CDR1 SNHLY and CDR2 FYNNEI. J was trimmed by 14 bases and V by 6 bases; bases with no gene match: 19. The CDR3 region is CASSLWDSTPSFTLHF. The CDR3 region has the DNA TGTGCCAGCAGCCTATGGGACAGCACACCAAGCTTCACCCTCCACTTT. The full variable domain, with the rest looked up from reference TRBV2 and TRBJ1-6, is EPEVTQTPSHQVTQMGQEVILRCVPISNHLYFYWYRQILGQKVEFLVSFYNNEISEKSEIFDDQFSVERPDGSNFTLKIRSTKLEDSAMYFCASSLWDSTPSFTLHFGNGTRLTVT.

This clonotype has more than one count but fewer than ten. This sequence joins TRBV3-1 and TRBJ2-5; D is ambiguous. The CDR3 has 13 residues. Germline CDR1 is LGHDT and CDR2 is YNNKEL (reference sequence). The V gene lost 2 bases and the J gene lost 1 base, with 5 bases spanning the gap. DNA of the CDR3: TGTGCCAGCAGCCAATCCCCCCAAGAGACCCAGTACTTC. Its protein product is CASSQSPQETQYF.

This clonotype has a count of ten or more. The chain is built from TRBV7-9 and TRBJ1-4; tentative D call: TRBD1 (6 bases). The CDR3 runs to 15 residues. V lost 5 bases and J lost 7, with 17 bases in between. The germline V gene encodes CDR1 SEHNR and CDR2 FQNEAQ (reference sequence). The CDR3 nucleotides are TGTGCCAGCAGCCCCGCACGGGGGGCCGCTGAAAAACTGTTTTTT. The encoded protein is CASSPARGAAEKLFF.

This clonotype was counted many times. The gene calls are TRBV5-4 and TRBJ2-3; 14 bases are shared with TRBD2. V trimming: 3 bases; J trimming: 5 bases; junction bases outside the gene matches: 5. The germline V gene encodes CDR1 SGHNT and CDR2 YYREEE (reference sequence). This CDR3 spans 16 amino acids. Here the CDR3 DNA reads TGTGCCAGCAGCTCGCGACTAGCGGGAGGGGGAGATACGCAGTATTTT. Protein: CASSSRLAGGGDTQYF. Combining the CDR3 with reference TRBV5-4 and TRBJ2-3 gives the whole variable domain ETGVTQSPTHLIKTRGQQVTLRCSSQSGHNTVSWYQQALGQGPQFIFQYYREEENGRGNFPPRFSGLQFPNYSSELNVNALELDDSALYLCASSSRLAGGGDTQYFGPGTRLTVL.

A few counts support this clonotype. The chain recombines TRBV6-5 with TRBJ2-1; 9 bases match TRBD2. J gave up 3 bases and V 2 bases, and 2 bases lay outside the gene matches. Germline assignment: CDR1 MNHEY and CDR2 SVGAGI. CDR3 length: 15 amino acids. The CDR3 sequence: CASSYSGGFYNEQFF. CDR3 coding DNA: TGTGCCAGCAGTTACAGCGGGGGGTTCTACAATGAGCAGTTCTTC.

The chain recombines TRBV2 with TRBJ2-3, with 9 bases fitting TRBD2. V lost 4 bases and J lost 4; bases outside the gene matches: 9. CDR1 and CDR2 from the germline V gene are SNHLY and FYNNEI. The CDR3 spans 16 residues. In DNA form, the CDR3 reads TGTGCCAGCAGTGCTAGTAGCGGGGGTAGTGCAGATACGCAGTATTTT. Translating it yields CASSASSGGSADTQYF.

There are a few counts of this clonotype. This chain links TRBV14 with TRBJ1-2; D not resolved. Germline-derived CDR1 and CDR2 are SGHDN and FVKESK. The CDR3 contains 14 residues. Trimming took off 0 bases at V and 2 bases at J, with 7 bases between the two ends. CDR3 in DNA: TGTGCCAGCAGCCAAGAACTAGGGAACTATGGCTACACCTTC. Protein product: CASSQELGNYGYTF.

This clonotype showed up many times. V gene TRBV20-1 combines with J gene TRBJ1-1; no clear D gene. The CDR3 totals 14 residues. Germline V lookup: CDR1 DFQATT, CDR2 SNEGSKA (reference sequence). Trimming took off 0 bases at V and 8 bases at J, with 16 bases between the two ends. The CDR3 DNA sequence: TGCAGTGCTAGAGACCCGGGATTTGCTTTAGAAGCTTTCTTT. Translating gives CSARDPGFALEAFF.

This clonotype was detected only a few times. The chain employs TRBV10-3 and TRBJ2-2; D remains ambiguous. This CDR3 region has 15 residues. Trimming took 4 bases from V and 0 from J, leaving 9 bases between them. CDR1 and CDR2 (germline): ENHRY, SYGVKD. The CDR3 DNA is TGTGCCATCAGTGGTCCCCCTCCGAACACCGGGGAGCTGTTTTTT. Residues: CAISGPPPNTGELFF.

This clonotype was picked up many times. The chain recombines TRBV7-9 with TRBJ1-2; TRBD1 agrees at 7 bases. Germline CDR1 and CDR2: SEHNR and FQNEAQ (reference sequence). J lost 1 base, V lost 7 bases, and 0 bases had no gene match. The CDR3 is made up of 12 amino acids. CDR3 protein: CASNRGNYGYTF. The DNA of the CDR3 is TGTGCCAGCAACAGGGGTAACTATGGCTACACCTTC.

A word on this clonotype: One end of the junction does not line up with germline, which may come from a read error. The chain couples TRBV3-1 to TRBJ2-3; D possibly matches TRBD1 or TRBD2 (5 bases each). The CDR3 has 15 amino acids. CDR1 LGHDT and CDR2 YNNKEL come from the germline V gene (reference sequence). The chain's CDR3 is CANSPLGVGTDTQYF. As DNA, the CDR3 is TGTGCCAACAGCCCACTAGGGGTGGGCACAGATACGCAGTATTTT.